A single sample is the source of the 18 T cell receptor beta chains below, sequenced in a study of blood T cell repertoires in COVID-19. TCRdb's table, derived via immunoSEQ multiplex PCR, lists solely in-frame clones and lacks some. The top ten clones hold approximately 1.4% of a sample with hundreds of thousands of clones, around 88% of them seen once. Material for sequencing was peripheral blood. These TCRs come from a man older than 75 with acute or convalescent COVID-19.

This clone was seen only once. V is TRBV7-8 and J is TRBJ2-7; D gene unclear. This CDR3 is 16 amino acids long. The germline V gene has CDR1 SGHVS and CDR2 FQNEAQ. Deletions cut 1 base from V and 0 bases from J, with 13 bases between. CDR3 in DNA: TGTGCCAGCAGCTTAGTCCGCGGCGGCCCCTCCTACGAGCAGTACTTC. Its translation is CASSLVRGGPSYEQYF.

The chain uses TRBV7-2 and TRBJ2-1; the match to TRBD2 covers 10 bases. Germline CDR1 reads SGHTA; CDR2 reads FQGNSA. V dropped 5 bases and J dropped 0; count of bases not matched to a gene: 4. CDR3 length: 16 amino acids. CDR3 region: CASSPLAGSSYNEQFF. The CDR3 coding sequence is TGTGCCAGCAGCCCACTAGCGGGGAGCTCCTACAATGAGCAGTTCTTC.

A few counts support this clone. V gene TRBV28 combines with J gene TRBJ1-2, with D possibly matching TRBD1 (6 bases). This CDR3 contains 12 residues. V lost 3 bases, J lost 7 bases, and 9 bases lay in between. Germline assignment: CDR1 MDHEN and CDR2 SYDVKM. CDR3 protein: CASSFRGFGYTF. CDR3 nucleotides: TGTGCCAGCAGTTTCAGGGGTTTTGGCTACACCTTC.

J is TRBJ1-3 and V is TRBV5-1; D is possibly TRBD1 (5 bases). Germline loops: CDR1 SGHRS, CDR2 YFSETQ. The CDR3 loop spans 15 amino acids. Trimming pared 0 bases from V and 2 bases from J, leaving 9 bases between. This CDR3 reads CASSLDQGPGNTIYF. The CDR3, as DNA: TGCGCCAGCAGCTTGGATCAGGGCCCTGGAAACACCATATATTTT.

The gene calls are TRBV27 and TRBJ2-1; TRBD1 is a possible D gene (5 bases). Germline values: CDR1 MNHEY, CDR2 SMNVEV (reference sequence). This CDR3 has 14 residues. Trimming took 2 bases from V and 3 from J, leaving 8 bases between them. The CDR3 sequence: CASSLGHLYNEQFF. The CDR3 nucleotides are TGTGCCAGCAGTTTAGGACACCTCTACAATGAGCAGTTCTTC.

The chain employs TRBV5-4 and TRBJ2-5; 7 bases line up with TRBD1. CDR1 and CDR2 (germline): SGHNT, YYREEE (reference sequence). The V segment lost 4 bases and the J segment 4 bases; nucleotides outside the gene matches: 7. CDR3 length equals 14 residues. The CDR3 region is CASSPKTGSETQYF. The CDR3 DNA sequence: TGTGCCAGCAGCCCTAAGACAGGGTCAGAGACCCAGTACTTC. Full variable domain (outside the CDR3, taken from reference TRBV5-4 and TRBJ2-5): ETGVTQSPTHLIKTRGQQVTLRCSSQSGHNTVSWYQQALGQGPQFIFQYYREEENGRGNFPPRFSGLQFPNYSSELNVNALELDDSALYLCASSPKTGSETQYFGPGTRLLVL.

The chain joins TRBV7-9 to TRBJ1-4; D uncertain. The CDR3 consists of 14 residues. V lost 4 bases and J 6 bases, leaving 12 bases between the germline ends. Germline CDR1 SEHNR, CDR2 FQNEAQ (reference sequence). CDR3 in amino acids: CASSSGGLDEKLFF. CDR3 in DNA: TGTGCCAGCAGCTCCGGAGGGTTGGATGAAAAACTGTTTTTT.

CDR3 nucleotide sequence: TGTGCCAGCAGCTCCCTGGGGACAGGTTCAAACATTCAGTACTTC. It encodes CASSSLGTGSNIQYF. The V call is TRBV5-6, the J call TRBJ2-4; the match to TRBD1 covers 8 bases. The germline gives CDR1 SGHDT, CDR2 YYEEEE. This CDR3 has 15 residues. V dropped 3 bases and J dropped 6; count of bases not matched to a gene: 8. The complete variable domain, with remaining parts taken from reference TRBV5-6 and TRBJ2-4, reads DAGVTQSPTHLIKTRGQQVTLRCSPKSGHDTVSWYQQALGQGPQFIFQYYEEEERQRGNFPDRFSGHQFPNYSSELNVNALLLGDSALYLCASSSLGTGSNIQYFGAGTRLSVL.

The V call is TRBV18, the J call TRBJ1-2; 11 bases match TRBD1. CDR1 is KGHSH and CDR2 is LQKENI in the germline V gene. V gave up 4 bases and J gave up 1 base; unmatched junction bases: 2. The CDR3 loop spans 15 amino acids. CDR3 nucleotides: TGTGCCAGCTCACTGGGGACAGGGGGTAACTATGGCTACACCTTC. It specifies CASSLGTGGNYGYTF.

The chain joins TRBV7-9 to TRBJ2-7; 8 nucleotides line up with TRBD1. Germline loops: CDR1 SEHNR, CDR2 FQNEAQ (reference sequence). The CDR3 contains 15 residues. V shed 5 bases and J 2 bases; nucleotides not matched to a gene: 8. CDR3 nucleotide sequence: TGTGCCAGCAGCAGACAGGGGAACCTCCCCTACGAGCAGTACTTC. This translates into CASSRQGNLPYEQYF.

This chain connects TRBV2 to TRBJ2-5; weak D call: TRBD1 (6 bases). V shed 8 bases and J shed 6 bases, with 13 bases lying between them. CDR3 length equals 12 residues. Germline V gene sequence: CDR1 SNHLY, CDR2 FYNNEI. The CDR3 DNA reads TGTGCCAGCGGATTTACAGGGAAGACCCAGTACTTC. Protein sequence: CASGFTGKTQYF.

The chain links TRBV6-6 to TRBJ2-2; perhaps TRBD1 as D (6 bases). Trimming removed 5 bases from V and 4 bases from J, with 11 bases in between. Germline-derived CDR1 and CDR2 are MNHNY and SVGAGI (reference sequence). The CDR3 runs 14 residues. The CDR3 loop reads CASSRDTPTGELFF. The CDR3 DNA reads TGTGCCAGCAGTCGGGACACCCCCACCGGGGAGCTGTTTTTT.

V is TRBV19 and J is TRBJ1-1; 7 bases line up with TRBD1. This CDR3 contains 15 residues. The germline V gene has CDR1 LNHDA and CDR2 SQIVND (reference sequence). After removal of 5 bases from V and 2 bases from J, the junction contained 8 bases not matched to a gene. The CDR3 nucleotides are TGTGCCAGTAGTGAACAGGGGTCCCTAAACACTGAAGCTTTCTTT. It translates to CASSEQGSLNTEAFF.

J is TRBJ2-2 and V is TRBV2; possible D gene TRBD2, 6 bases. The CDR3 totals 14 residues. V shed 7 bases and J shed 4 bases, with 13 bases lying between them. The germline V gene has CDR1 SNHLY and CDR2 FYNNEI. The CDR3 protein is CASTRASVTGELFF. Here the CDR3 DNA reads TGTGCCAGCACGCGGGCTAGCGTCACCGGGGAGCTGTTTTTT.

This clone has a handful of counts. This chain uses TRBV3-1 (or the pseudogene TRBV3-2) with TRBJ2-7, with D possibly being TRBD2 (6 bases). The V end lost 0 bases, the J end lost 0 bases, and 15 bases lay between the germline ends. CDR3 length equals 17 residues. The germline gives CDR1 LGHDT, CDR2 YNNKEL (reference sequence). The chain's CDR3 is CASSQDSASANSYEQYF. The CDR3, as DNA: TGTGCCAGCAGCCAAGATAGCGCTAGCGCCAACTCCTACGAGCAGTACTTC.

The chain couples TRBV9 to TRBJ2-1; the match to TRBD1 covers 7 bases. This CDR3 is built from 16 residues. Germline CDR1 reads SGDLS; CDR2 reads YYNGEE. The V segment lost 0 bases and the J segment 0 bases; nucleotides outside the gene matches: 3. The chain's CDR3 is CASSVGGQVSYNEQFF. CDR3 bases: TGTGCCAGCAGCGTAGGAGGACAGGTCTCCTACAATGAGCAGTTCTTC.

The V gene is TRBV7-3, the J gene TRBJ1-5; possible D gene TRBD1, 6 bases. This CDR3 contains 13 residues. V shed 4 bases and J shed 4 bases, with 8 bases lying between them. Germline assignment: CDR1 SGHTA and CDR2 FQGTGA. The CDR3 sequence: CASSSDRNQPQHF. The CDR3 DNA is TGTGCCAGCAGCTCAGACAGGAATCAGCCCCAGCATTTT.

The chain recombines TRBV5-6 with TRBJ1-2; D is possibly TRBD1 (5 bases). CDR3 length equals 14 residues. Trimming left V 4 bases short and J 4 bases short, with 14 bases between. Germline V gene lookup returns CDR1 SGHDT and CDR2 YYEEEE. The CDR3 region has the DNA TGTGCCAGCAGCGCCGGACAACGCTCCTATGGCTACACCTTC. This encodes CASSAGQRSYGYTF.